Each of the 3 T cell receptor beta chains below was sequenced from the same sample in a study of T cells in Graves' hyperthyroidism and ophthalmopathy. The source material, RNA transcripts, was used to amplify TCR beta CDR3 regions. The HTBI primer set was used in a first-round RT-PCR of the TCR CDR3. TCRdb called the multiplex PCR reads again in MiXCR, with one record for every CDR3 protein. Of hundreds of thousands of distinct CDR3 sequences in the sample, 14% were seen once. Sequenced sample: blood. The receptors originated from a woman under 30 with Graves' hyperthyroidism.

The sample holds many counts of this clonotype. The V gene is TRBV3-1, the J gene TRBJ2-1, with 9 positions matching TRBD2. This CDR3 is 17 amino acids long. Germline lookup yields CDR1 LGHDT and CDR2 YNNKEL (reference sequence). After removal of 0 bases from V and 5 bases from J, the junction contained 8 bases not matched to a gene. Here the CDR3 reads CASSQDRGSGRNNEQFF. The CDR3 DNA reads TGTGCCAGCAGCCAAGATCGAGGTAGCGGGAGAAACAATGAGCAGTTCTTC.

In this sample, this clonotype turned up many times. This sequence joins TRBV20-1 and TRBJ1-5; 7 positions match TRBD1. The length of the CDR3 is 15 residues. V was pared by 5 bases and J by 3 bases, with 10 bases of the junction left unmatched. The germline V gene encodes CDR1 DFQATT and CDR2 SNEGSKA (reference sequence). CDR3 in amino acids: CSAGGQSVDNQPQHF. The CDR3 region has the DNA TGCAGTGCTGGGGGACAGTCGGTTGACAATCAGCCCCAGCATTTT.

This clonotype was picked up a small number of times. The rearrangement joins TRBV7-2 to TRBJ1-2, with D unclear. The CDR3 is made up of 15 amino acids. Germline V gene lookup returns CDR1 SGHTA and CDR2 FQGNSA. The V gene lost 4 bases and the J gene lost 4 bases, with 16 bases spanning the gap. The CDR3 sequence is CASSSYSSRSYGYTF. The CDR3 DNA follows: TGTGCCAGCAGCTCGTACAGTAGCCGCTCCTATGGCTACACCTTC.